This is a list of T cell receptor beta chains from one sample in a study of CD8 T cells in ankylosing spondylitis. Using its own MiXCR run on the 5' RACE reads, TCRdb lists one record per CDR3 protein. The sample has roughly 260,000 distinct CDR3 sequences; 20% are singletons. Sequenced: blood, either unsorted or a sorted T cell fraction (not recorded which). The receptors originated from a male donor with ankylosing spondylitis or in good health (not recorded which). CDR3s include the opening cysteine and the closing phenylalanine or tryptophan. D genes are given only for firm matches. Only part of the rows carry a size: once, few, many, or a class if the clone is expanded.

d_call j_call v_call clone_size cdr3_nt cdr3_aa
TRBD1 TRBJ1-4 TRBV5-1 NA TGCGCCAGCAGCCGAGGACAGGAGAATGAAAAACTGTTTTTT CASSRGQENEKLFF
NA TRBJ2-1 TRBV7-8 few TGTGCCAGCAGCTTAGCGCTGGAAGGCGATGAGCAGTTCTTC CASSLALEGDEQFF
NA TRBJ1-2 TRBV5-6 few TGTGCCAGCAGCTTTTTTGATCGAGACGTTGATGGCTACACCTTC CASSFFDRDVDGYTF
TRBD2 TRBJ2-3 TRBV12-3/TRBV12-4 NA TGTGCCAGCAGTTTGTCCGAGCGGGAAACCACAGATACGCAGTATTTT CASSLSERETTDTQYF
NA TRBJ1-3 TRBV6-1 NA TGTACCAGCAGACGGGACGGAAGCTCTGGAAACACCATATATTTT CTSRRDGSSGNTIYF
NA TRBJ1-5 TRBV12-3/TRBV12-4 many TGTGCCAGCAGTTTAGGCCCGCAATTCAATCAGCCCCAGCATTTT CASSLGPQFNQPQHF
NA TRBJ2-1 TRBV10-3 NA TGTGCCATCAGTGAGTCGAGGGTCCCACCCAATGAGCAGTTCTTC CAISESRVPPNEQFF
NA TRBJ1-4 TRBV5-1 once TGCGCCAGCGCGTTAGCAGGCGAAAAACTGTTTTTT CASALAGEKLFF
NA TRBJ2-1 TRBV12-3/TRBV12-4 many TGTGCCAGCAGTTGGATAAAGGGGGGAGTCTCCTACAATGAGCAGTTCTTC CASSWIKGGVSYNEQFF
NA TRBJ2-1 TRBV3-1 NA TGTGCCAGCAGCCAACGCGAACTCAATGAGCAGTTCTTC CASSQRELNEQFF
NA TRBJ2-3 TRBV3-1 many TGTGCCAGCAGCCAGAGGGCTAGCCCCACAGATACGCAGTATTTT CASSQRASPTDTQYF
NA TRBJ2-1 TRBV5-1 few TGCGCCAGCAGCTTGGTCCAGGGGCCAGTCCCCTACAATGAGCAGTTCTTC CASSLVQGPVPYNEQFF
TRBD1 TRBJ2-2 TRBV3-1 NA TGTGCCAGCAGCCACCGGGACAGATACACCGGGGAGCTGTTTTTT CASSHRDRYTGELFF
NA TRBJ2-1 TRBV10-2 NA TGCGCCAGCAGTGATAATAGGGGTGAGCAGTTCTTC CASSDNRGEQFF
NA TRBJ2-5 TRBV12-3/TRBV12-4 few TGTGCCAGCAGTCGGGACGATGAGACCCAGTACTTC CASSRDDETQYF
NA TRBJ1-1 TRBV7-9 NA TGTGCCAGCAGCCCCGGGGGGGGAAGGACTGAAGCTTTCTTT CASSPGGGRTEAFF
NA TRBJ2-5 TRBV4-1 NA TGCGCCAGCAGCCAAGTCGAGAGAGTTGAGACCCAGTACTTC CASSQVERVETQYF
NA TRBJ1-4 TRBV13 few TGTGCCAGCAGCTTAGCCCAAGGCGATGAAAAACTGTTTTTT CASSLAQGDEKLFF